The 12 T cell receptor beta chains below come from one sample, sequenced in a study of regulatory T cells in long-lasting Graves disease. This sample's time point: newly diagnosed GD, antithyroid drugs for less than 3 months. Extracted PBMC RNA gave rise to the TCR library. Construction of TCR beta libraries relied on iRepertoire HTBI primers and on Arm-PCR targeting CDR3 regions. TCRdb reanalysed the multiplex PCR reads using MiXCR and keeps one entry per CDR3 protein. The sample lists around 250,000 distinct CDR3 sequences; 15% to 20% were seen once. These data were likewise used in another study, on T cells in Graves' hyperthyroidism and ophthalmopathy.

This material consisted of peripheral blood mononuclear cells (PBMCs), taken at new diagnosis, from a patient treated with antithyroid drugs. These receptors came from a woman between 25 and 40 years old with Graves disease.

CDR3 in DNA: TGTGCCAGCAGCGACCTCTCCAGAAGCTATGGCTACACCTTC. Translating it yields CASSDLSRSYGYTF. This chain links TRBV9 with TRBJ1-2; D remains ambiguous. CDR1 SGDLS and CDR2 YYNGEE come from the germline V gene. The CDR3 sequence is 14 residues long. Trimming took off 3 bases at V and 4 bases at J, with 13 bases between the two ends. Looking up the rest from reference TRBV9 and TRBJ1-2 gives the full variable domain: DSGVTQTPKHLITATGQRVTLRCSPRSGDLSVYWYQQSLDQGLQFLIQYYNGEERAKGNILERFSAQQFPDLHSELNLSSLELGDSALYFCASSDLSRSYGYTFGSGTRLTVV.

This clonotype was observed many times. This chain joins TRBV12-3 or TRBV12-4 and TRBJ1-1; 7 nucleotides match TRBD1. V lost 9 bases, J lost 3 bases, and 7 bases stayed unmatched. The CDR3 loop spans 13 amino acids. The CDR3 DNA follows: TGTGCCAGTTGGAAGGGGGCGGACACTGAAGCTTTCTTT. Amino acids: CASWKGADTEAFF.

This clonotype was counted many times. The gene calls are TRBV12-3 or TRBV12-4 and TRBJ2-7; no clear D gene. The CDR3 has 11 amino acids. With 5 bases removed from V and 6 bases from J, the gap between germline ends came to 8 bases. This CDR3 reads CASSTVGEQYF. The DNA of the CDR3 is TGTGCCAGCAGTACAGTGGGCGAGCAGTACTTC.

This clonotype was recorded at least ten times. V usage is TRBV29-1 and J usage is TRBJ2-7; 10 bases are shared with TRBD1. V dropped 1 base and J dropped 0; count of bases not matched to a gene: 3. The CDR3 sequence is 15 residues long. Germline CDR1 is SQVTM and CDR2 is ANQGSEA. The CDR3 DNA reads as TGCAGCGTTGAAGGGGGACAGGGGAGCTCCTACGAGCAGTACTTC. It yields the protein CSVEGGQGSSYEQYF.

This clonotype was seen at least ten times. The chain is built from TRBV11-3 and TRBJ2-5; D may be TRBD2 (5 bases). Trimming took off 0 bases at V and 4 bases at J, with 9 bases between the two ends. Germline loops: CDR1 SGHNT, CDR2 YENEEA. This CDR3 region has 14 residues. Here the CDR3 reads CASSLELGRETQYF. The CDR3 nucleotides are TGTGCCAGCAGCTTAGAACTAGGGAGAGAGACCCAGTACTTC. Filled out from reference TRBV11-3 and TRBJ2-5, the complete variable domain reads EAGVVQSPRYKIIEKKQPVAFWCNPISGHNTLYWYLQNLGQGPELLIRYENEEAVDDSQLPKDRFSAERLKGVDSTLKIQPAELGDSAVYLCASSLELGRETQYFGPGTRLLVL.

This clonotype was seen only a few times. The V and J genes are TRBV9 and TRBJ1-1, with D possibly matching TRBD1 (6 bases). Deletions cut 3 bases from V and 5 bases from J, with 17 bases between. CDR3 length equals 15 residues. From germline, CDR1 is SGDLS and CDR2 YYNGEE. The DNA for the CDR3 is TGTGCCAGCAGCGCGTCAAACAGGGAGGGAACTGAAGCTTTCTTT. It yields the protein CASSASNREGTEAFF.

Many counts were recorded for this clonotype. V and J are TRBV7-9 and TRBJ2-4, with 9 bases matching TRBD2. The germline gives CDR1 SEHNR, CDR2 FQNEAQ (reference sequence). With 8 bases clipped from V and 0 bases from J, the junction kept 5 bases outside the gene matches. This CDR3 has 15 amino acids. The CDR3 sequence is CASSSGVLAKNIQYF. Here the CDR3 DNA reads TGTGCCAGCTCTAGCGGGGTACTAGCCAAAAACATTCAGTACTTC.

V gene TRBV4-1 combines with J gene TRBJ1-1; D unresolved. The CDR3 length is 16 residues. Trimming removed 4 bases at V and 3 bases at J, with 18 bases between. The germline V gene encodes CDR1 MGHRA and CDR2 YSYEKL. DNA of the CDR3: TGCGCCAGCAGCCCGGAGCAGTGGGGATGGGACACTGAAGCTTTCTTT. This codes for CASSPEQWGWDTEAFF.

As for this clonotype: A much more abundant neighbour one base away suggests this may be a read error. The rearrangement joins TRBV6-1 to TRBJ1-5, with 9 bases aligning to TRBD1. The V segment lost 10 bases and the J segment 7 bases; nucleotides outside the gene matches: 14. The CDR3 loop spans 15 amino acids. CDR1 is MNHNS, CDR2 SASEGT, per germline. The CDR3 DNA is TGTGCCAACAAGCTCCGGGACAGGGATATCCAGCCCCAGCATTTT. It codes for CANKLRDRDIQPQHF.

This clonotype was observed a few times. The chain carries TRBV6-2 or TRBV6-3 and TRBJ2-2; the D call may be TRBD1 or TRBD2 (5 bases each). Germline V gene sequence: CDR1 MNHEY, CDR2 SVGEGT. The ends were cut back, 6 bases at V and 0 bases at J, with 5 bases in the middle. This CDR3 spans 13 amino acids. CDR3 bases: TGTGCCAGCAGGGGACCGAACACCGGGGAGCTGTTTTTT. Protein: CASRGPNTGELFF.

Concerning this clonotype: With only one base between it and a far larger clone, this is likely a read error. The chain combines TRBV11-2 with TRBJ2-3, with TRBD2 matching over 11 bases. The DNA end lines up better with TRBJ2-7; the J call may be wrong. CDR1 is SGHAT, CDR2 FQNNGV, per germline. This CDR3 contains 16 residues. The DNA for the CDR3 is TGTGCCAGCAGCGACCAGGGACTAGCGGCCTACAATGAGCAGTACTTC. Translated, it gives CASSDQGLAAYNEQYF.

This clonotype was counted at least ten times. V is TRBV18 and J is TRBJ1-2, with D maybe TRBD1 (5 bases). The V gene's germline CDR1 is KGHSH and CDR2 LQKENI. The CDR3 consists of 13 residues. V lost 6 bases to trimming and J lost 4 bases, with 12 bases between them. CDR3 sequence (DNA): TGTGCCAGCTCTGCCGGGGCCCTCTATGGCTACACCTTC. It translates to CASSAGALYGYTF.